This T cell receptor beta chain comes out of a study of cytomegalovirus exposure and HLA in healthy donors. The data were produced by immunoSEQ multiplex PCR, yet TCRdb's version contains in-frame clones alone and is incomplete. The table has more than 110,000 clones, approximately 94% seen once. In the case of this clone: As yet, its antigen is unknown.

Germline values: CDR1 LNHDA, CDR2 SQIVND (reference sequence). This CDR3 spans 16 amino acids. J gave up 5 bases and V 1 base, and 10 bases lay outside the gene matches. Separate from the approximately 670-subject first cohort was the approximately 110-subject validation cohort, to which the donors belonged. Overall study findings and caveats: Cytomegalovirus-associated TCR beta chains were listed, numbering over 150. Accounts indicate the classifier identified cytomegalovirus status with strong specificity and sensitivity. CMV antigen specificity was confirmed in vitro for three CMV-associated chains.

The TCR sequence derives from a man younger than 35 in good health and CMV-seropositive. The genes are TRBV19 and TRBJ2-7; 8 nucleotides line up with TRBD1. The sequenced sample consisted of PBMCs. The CDR3 DNA sequence: TGTGCCAGTAGTATAGTTTCCCCGACAGGGGTCGACGAGCAGTACTTC. This translates into CASSIVSPTGVDEQYF.